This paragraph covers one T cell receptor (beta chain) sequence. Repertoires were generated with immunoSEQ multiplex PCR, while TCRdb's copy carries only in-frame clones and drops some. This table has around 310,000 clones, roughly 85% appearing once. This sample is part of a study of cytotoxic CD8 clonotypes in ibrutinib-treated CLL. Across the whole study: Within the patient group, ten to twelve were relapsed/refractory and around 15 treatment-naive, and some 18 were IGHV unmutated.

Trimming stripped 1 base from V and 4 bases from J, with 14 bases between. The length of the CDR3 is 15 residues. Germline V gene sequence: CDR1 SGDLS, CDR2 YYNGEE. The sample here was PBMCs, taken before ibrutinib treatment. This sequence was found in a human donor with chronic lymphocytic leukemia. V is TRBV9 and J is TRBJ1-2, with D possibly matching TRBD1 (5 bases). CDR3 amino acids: CASSVSGTVGYGYTF. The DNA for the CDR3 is TGTGCCAGCAGCGTAAGCGGGACTGTGGGCTATGGCTACACCTTC. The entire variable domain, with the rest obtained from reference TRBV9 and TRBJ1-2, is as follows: DSGVTQTPKHLITATGQRVTLRCSPRSGDLSVYWYQQSLDQGLQFLIQYYNGEERAKGNILERFSAQQFPDLHSELNLSSLELGDSALYFCASSVSGTVGYGYTFGSGTRLTVV.